The 23 T cell receptor beta chains presented below share a single source sample, sequenced in a study of T cells after yellow fever vaccination (dated by TCRdb to between 2019 and 2020). The library was obtained by 5' RACE. For sequencing, an Illumina NovaSeq 6000 was employed. Using fastp at Q25 and MiXCR, TCRdb reprocessed the public reads and kept productive beta chains. Rows with one shared CDR3 protein collapse into an entry with the most common genes and DNA. The table for this sample lists about 350,000 distinct CDR3 sequences; about 4% of them were counted only once. The top ten hold 20% to 25% of the sample. Per the publication, the treatment or condition label means: live attenuated yellow fever vaccine strain. The source material was PBMCs, sampled 5 days after the yellow fever booster vaccination. The receptors here all came from a young man who received the YFV17D yellow fever vaccine.

This clonotype occurred a few times. The CDR3 sequence is CASSLIGQGHGYTF. CDR3 bases: TGTGCCAGCAGCTTGATCGGACAGGGACATGGCTACACCTTC. This chain connects TRBV5-6 to TRBJ1-2; TRBD1 matches 8 bases. The CDR3 covers 14 residues. The germline V gene encodes CDR1 SGHDT and CDR2 YYEEEE. Germline trimming cut 1 base from V and 6 bases from J; bases unmatched to any gene: 5.

V usage is TRBV5-1 and J usage is TRBJ2-1, with TRBD1 as a possible D gene (6 bases). Germline assignment: CDR1 SGHRS and CDR2 YFSETQ. Trimming removed 4 bases at V and 7 bases at J, with 15 bases between. This CDR3 contains 14 residues. The DNA of the CDR3 is TGCGCCAGCAGCAAGGACAGCCCCCGGAATGAGCAGTTCTTC. Translated, it gives CASSKDSPRNEQFF. The full variable domain, its missing parts supplied by reference TRBV5-1 and TRBJ2-1, is KAGVTQTPRYLIKTRGQQVTLSCSPISGHRSVSWYQQTPGQGLQFLFEYFSETQRNKGNFPGRFSGRQFSNSRSEMNVSTLELGDSALYLCASSKDSPRNEQFFGPGTRLTVL.

This clonotype appeared many times. The chain combines TRBV18 with TRBJ2-2; no clear D. The V gene lost 5 bases and the J gene lost 0 bases, with 7 bases spanning the gap. CDR3 length equals 14 residues. The germline V gene has CDR1 KGHSH and CDR2 LQKENI. The CDR3 DNA follows: TGTGCCAGCTCAGGGTCGGCGAACACCGGGGAGCTGTTTTTT. As protein: CASSGSANTGELFF.

This clonotype was observed a few times. V and J are TRBV4-2 and TRBJ2-3; no clear D gene. CDR1 is LGHNA and CDR2 is YNFKEQ in the germline V gene. The V end was cut by 0 bases, the J end by 0 bases, with 7 bases between. The CDR3 runs to 15 residues. This CDR3 reads CASSQERISTDTQYF. CDR3 bases: TGTGCCAGCAGCCAAGAGCGGATAAGCACAGATACGCAGTATTTT.

This clonotype was observed at least ten times. The chain has TRBV5-1 and TRBJ2-2; possible D gene TRBD1, 7 bases. V lost 4 bases and J lost 7, with 14 bases in between. The CDR3 contains 14 residues. Germline CDR1 is SGHRS and CDR2 is YFSETQ. CDR3 sequence (DNA): TGCGCCAGCAGCCAGGGACAGCGGGTCGGGGAGCTGTTTTTT. It is translated as CASSQGQRVGELFF.

At least ten counts were recorded for this clonotype. The chain couples TRBV6-5 to TRBJ2-3; 7 bases agree with TRBD2. Germline V lookup: CDR1 MNHEY, CDR2 SVGAGI. The CDR3 has 15 residues. Trimming cost V 6 bases and J 4 bases; bases outside gene matches: 10. The CDR3 protein is CASRHTGGGADTQYF. The CDR3 DNA sequence: TGTGCCAGCAGACACACGGGGGGAGGCGCAGATACGCAGTATTTT.

The chain links TRBV13 to TRBJ2-7, with no clear D. The CDR3 length is 12 residues. Germline V gene sequence: CDR1 PRHDT, CDR2 FYEKMQ (reference sequence). V dropped 4 bases and J dropped 8 bases, with 12 bases sitting between them. This chain's CDR3 is CASSSRLHQQYF. CDR3 nucleotides: TGTGCCAGCAGCTCTCGTCTCCACCAGCAGTACTTC.

In its sample, this clonotype was seen many times. The gene calls are TRBV6-5 and TRBJ1-6; weak D call: TRBD1 (6 bases). Germline values: CDR1 MNHEY, CDR2 SVGAGI. CDR3 length: 16 amino acids. The V end was cut by 6 bases, the J end by 5 bases, with 17 bases between. Written as DNA, the CDR3 is TGTGCCAGCAGCCGACGGGCGGGGGCTGATAATTCACCCCTCCACTTT. Translation gives CASSRRAGADNSPLHF.

The chain has TRBV24-1 and TRBJ2-5; 7 bases map to TRBD1. The germline V gene encodes CDR1 KGHDR and CDR2 SFDVKD. Germline trimming cut 7 bases from V and 2 bases from J; bases unmatched to any gene: 12. The CDR3 runs 16 residues. The CDR3 loop reads CATSALQGPSQETQYF. CDR3 bases: TGTGCCACCAGCGCACTACAGGGGCCATCGCAAGAGACCCAGTACTTC.

This clonotype was seen a few times. This chain links TRBV12-3 or TRBV12-4 with TRBJ2-2, with D unclear. The CDR3 length is 16 residues. V was trimmed by 6 bases and J by 0 bases, leaving 14 bases between them. This CDR3 is CASSIRSPANTGELFF. Written as DNA, the CDR3 is TGTGCCAGCAGCATTCGAAGCCCCGCGAACACCGGGGAGCTGTTTTTT.

The V gene is TRBV12-3 or TRBV12-4, the J gene TRBJ2-1, with TRBD1 matching 10 bases. The CDR3 spans 15 residues. Trimming removed 2 bases from V and 7 bases from J; junction bases left unmatched: 5. The CDR3 here is CASSLHRGQGNEQFF. As DNA, the CDR3 is TGTGCCAGCAGTTTACACAGGGGACAGGGGAATGAGCAGTTCTTC.

V is TRBV28 and J is TRBJ2-7, with unresolved D. The CDR3 is 14 residues long. Trimming took 4 bases from V and 7 from J, leaving 17 bases between them. Germline CDR1 and CDR2: MDHEN and SYDVKM. CDR3: CASSSTGVVSEQYV. The CDR3 DNA reads as TGTGCCAGCAGTTCCACTGGGGTGGTTTCTGAGCAGTACGTC.

The chain links TRBV6-6 to TRBJ2-7; 11 nucleotides align to TRBD2. The CDR3 spans 14 residues. Losses at the gene ends were 10 bases for V and 2 bases for J; bases not matched to a gene: 7. In germline, CDR1 is MNHNY, CDR2 SVGAGI (reference sequence). CDR3 amino acids: CATKGLAGPYEQYV. The CDR3 region has the DNA TGTGCCACGAAAGGACTAGCGGGCCCCTACGAGCAGTACGTC.

This clonotype appeared a few times. This chain joins TRBV5-1 and TRBJ1-1, with 7 bases matching TRBD1. The CDR3 is 16 amino acids. Unmatched junction bases numbered 8, after V lost 3 bases and J lost 0 bases. Germline V lookup: CDR1 SGHRS, CDR2 YFSETQ. The CDR3 reads CASSYTGDHVNTEAFF. For the CDR3, the DNA is TGCGCCAGCAGCTACACAGGGGACCATGTGAACACTGAAGCTTTCTTT.

This clonotype was picked up a small number of times. V and J are TRBV20-1 and TRBJ1-1; no definite D call. Deletions cut 0 bases from V and 8 bases from J, with 13 bases between. Germline lookup yields CDR1 DFQATT and CDR2 SNEGSKA (reference sequence). The length of the CDR3 is 13 residues. The CDR3 region has the DNA TGCAGTGCTAGAGATTTGGTTCAGTCCGAAGCTTTCTTT. This encodes CSARDLVQSEAFF.

In its sample, this clonotype was seen a few times. This rearrangement joins TRBV28 to TRBJ2-7; TRBD1 might be the D (5 bases). Trimming removed 4 bases from V and 3 bases from J, with 7 bases in between. CDR1 and CDR2 (germline): MDHEN, SYDVKM. The CDR3 covers 12 residues. The CDR3 sequence: CASSSRVYEQYV. The DNA of the CDR3 is TGTGCCAGCAGTTCCAGGGTCTACGAGCAGTACGTC.

V usage is TRBV6-2 or TRBV6-3 and J usage is TRBJ2-3; D ambiguous. Deletions cut 8 bases from V and 3 bases from J, with 6 bases between. The germline CDR1 and CDR2 sequences are MNHEY and SVGEGT. This CDR3 spans 11 amino acids. The CDR3 sequence: CASRRTDTQYF. CDR3 in DNA: TGTGCCAGCCGTAGGACAGATACGCAGTATTTT.

The chain employs TRBV7-2 and TRBJ1-6, with 9 bases identical to TRBD1. Losses at the gene ends were 4 bases for V and 7 bases for J; bases not matched to a gene: 8. This CDR3 is 16 amino acids long. Germline V gene lookup returns CDR1 SGHTA and CDR2 FQGNSA. The CDR3 coding sequence is TGTGCCAGCAGCTCTTATGTGGGGACAGGGAATTCACCCCTCCACTTT. Translated, it gives CASSSYVGTGNSPLHF.

This clonotype was seen ten or more times. The chain couples TRBV5-6 to TRBJ2-2; 7 bases are a match to TRBD1. Trimming removed 4 bases from V and 5 bases from J; junction bases left unmatched: 8. CDR1 is SGHDT and CDR2 is YYEEEE in the germline V gene. The CDR3 covers 15 residues. The CDR3 DNA reads TGTGCCAGCAGCCCCAACAGGGGTGTAACCGGGGAGCTGTTTTTT. Encoded protein: CASSPNRGVTGELFF.

The sample holds many counts of this clonotype. The chain combines TRBV7-2 with TRBJ2-3, with a weak D call TRBD2 (6 bases). Trimming left V 5 bases short and J 0 bases short, with 12 bases between. The CDR3 consists of 15 residues. CDR1 and CDR2 (germline): SGHTA, FQGNSA. CDR3 region: CASSLPAGSTDTQYF. The CDR3 DNA follows: TGTGCCAGCAGCCTCCCGGCGGGGAGCACAGATACGCAGTATTTT.

The chain recombines TRBV10-3 with TRBJ2-3; TRBD1 or TRBD2 may be the D gene (5 bases each). The CDR3 is made up of 15 amino acids. The V end was cut by 3 bases, the J end by 5 bases, with 15 bases between. Germline V gene data show CDR1 as ENHRY and CDR2 as SYGVKD. CDR3 protein: CAISDFGGGKDTQYF. CDR3 in DNA: TGTGCCATCAGTGATTTTGGGGGTGGAAAAGATACGCAGTATTTT.

This chain links TRBV27 with TRBJ2-7, with no clear D. Germline V gives CDR1 MNHEY, CDR2 SMNVEV (reference sequence). V lost 7 bases and J 4 bases, leaving 11 bases between the germline ends. The CDR3 spans 12 residues. For the CDR3, the DNA is TGTGCCAGCATCAGATTCCCATACGAGCAGTACGTC. This codes for CASIRFPYEQYV.

The genes are TRBV6-2 or TRBV6-3 and TRBJ2-4, with TRBD2 identical over 12 bases. The length of the CDR3 is 17 residues. V lost 0 bases to trimming and J lost 0 bases; unmatched junction nucleotides: 0. From germline, CDR1 is MNHEY and CDR2 SVGEGT. The DNA for the CDR3 is TGTGCCAGCAGTTACTCGACTAGCGGGGGAGCCAAAAACATTCAGTACTTC. It codes for CASSYSTSGGAKNIQYF.